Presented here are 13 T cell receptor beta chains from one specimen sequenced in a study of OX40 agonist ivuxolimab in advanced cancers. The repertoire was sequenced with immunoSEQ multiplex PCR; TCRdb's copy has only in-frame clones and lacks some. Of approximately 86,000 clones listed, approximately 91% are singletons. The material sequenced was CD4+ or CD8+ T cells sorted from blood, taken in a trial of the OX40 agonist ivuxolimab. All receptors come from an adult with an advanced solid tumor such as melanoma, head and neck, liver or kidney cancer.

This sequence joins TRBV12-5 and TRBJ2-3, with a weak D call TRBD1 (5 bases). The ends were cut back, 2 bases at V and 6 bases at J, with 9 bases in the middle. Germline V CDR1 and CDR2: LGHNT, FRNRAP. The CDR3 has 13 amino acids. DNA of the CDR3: TGTGCTAGTGGTTTGAACAGGCGGGATACGCAGTATTTT. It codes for CASGLNRRDTQYF.

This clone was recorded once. In DNA, the CDR3 is TGCAGCGTGTCCGGGACTCTCCGTCTGGAGACCCAGTACTTC. This encodes CSVSGTLRLETQYF. This chain uses TRBV29-1 with TRBJ2-5, with D perhaps TRBD2 (6 bases). This CDR3 comprises 14 residues. V was pared by 6 bases and J by 5 bases, with 19 bases between. The germline CDR1 and CDR2 sequences are SQVTM and ANQGSEA.

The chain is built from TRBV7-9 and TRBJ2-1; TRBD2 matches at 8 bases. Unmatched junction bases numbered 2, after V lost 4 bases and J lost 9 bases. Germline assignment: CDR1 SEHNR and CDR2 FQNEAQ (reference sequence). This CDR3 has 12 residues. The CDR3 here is CASSSLAGEQFF. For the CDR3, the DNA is TGTGCCAGCAGCTCGCTAGCGGGTGAGCAGTTCTTC.

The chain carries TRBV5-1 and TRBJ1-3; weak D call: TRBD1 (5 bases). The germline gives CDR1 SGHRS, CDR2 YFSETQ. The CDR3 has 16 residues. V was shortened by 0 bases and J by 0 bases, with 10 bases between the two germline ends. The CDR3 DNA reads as TGCGCCAGCAGCTTGGATTCCCAGGGCTCTGGAAACACCATATATTTT. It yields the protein CASSLDSQGSGNTIYF.

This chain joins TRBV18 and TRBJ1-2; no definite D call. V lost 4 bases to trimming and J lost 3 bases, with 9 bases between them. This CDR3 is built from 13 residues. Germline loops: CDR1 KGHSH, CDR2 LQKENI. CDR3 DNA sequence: TGTGCCAGCTCACTACAGTCCGACTATGGCTACACCTTC. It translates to CASSLQSDYGYTF.

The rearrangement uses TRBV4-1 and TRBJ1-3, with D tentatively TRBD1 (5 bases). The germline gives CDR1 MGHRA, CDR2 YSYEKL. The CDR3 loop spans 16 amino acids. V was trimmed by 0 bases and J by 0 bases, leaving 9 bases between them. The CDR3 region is CASSQERGSSGNTIYF. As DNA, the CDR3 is TGCGCCAGCAGCCAAGAGCGGGGCTCCTCTGGAAACACCATATATTTT.

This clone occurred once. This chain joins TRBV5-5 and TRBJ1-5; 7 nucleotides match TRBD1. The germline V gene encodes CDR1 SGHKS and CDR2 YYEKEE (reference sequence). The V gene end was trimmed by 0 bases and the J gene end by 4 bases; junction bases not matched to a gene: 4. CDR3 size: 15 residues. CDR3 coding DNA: TGTGCCAGCAGCTTGGGTGGGACAGCAAATCAGCCCCAGCATTTT. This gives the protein CASSLGGTANQPQHF.

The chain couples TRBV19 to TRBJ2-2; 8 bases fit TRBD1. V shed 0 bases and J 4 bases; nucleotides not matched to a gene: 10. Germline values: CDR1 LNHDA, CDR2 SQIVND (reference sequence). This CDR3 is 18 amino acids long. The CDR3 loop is CASSIDRRQGFGTGELFF. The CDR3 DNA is TGTGCCAGTAGTATAGACCGGAGACAGGGGTTTGGCACCGGGGAGCTGTTTTTT.

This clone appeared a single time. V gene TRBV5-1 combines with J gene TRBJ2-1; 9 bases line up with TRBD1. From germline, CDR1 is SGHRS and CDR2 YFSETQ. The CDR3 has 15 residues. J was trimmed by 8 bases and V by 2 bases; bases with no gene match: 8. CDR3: CASSLAGTGFDEQFF. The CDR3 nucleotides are TGCGCCAGCAGCTTAGCCGGGACAGGGTTCGATGAGCAGTTCTTC.

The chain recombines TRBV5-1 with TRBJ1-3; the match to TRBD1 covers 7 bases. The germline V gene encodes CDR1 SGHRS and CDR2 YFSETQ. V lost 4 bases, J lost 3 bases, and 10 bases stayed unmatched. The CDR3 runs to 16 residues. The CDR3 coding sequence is TGCGCCAGCAGCGCCGACAGGGCGATTCTTGGAAACACCATATATTTT. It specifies CASSADRAILGNTIYF.

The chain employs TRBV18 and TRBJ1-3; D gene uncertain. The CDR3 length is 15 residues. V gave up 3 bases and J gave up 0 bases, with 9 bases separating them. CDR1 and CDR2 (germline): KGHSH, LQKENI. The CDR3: CASSPYTSSGNTIYF. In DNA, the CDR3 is TGTGCCAGCTCACCGTACACGAGCTCTGGAAACACCATATATTTT.

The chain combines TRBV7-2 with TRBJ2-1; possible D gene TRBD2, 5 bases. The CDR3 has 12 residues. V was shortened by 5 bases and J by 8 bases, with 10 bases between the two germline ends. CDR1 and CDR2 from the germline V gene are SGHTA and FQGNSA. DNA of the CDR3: TGTGCCAGCAGCCCGAGGGTGGATGAGCAGTTCTTC. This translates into CASSPRVDEQFF.

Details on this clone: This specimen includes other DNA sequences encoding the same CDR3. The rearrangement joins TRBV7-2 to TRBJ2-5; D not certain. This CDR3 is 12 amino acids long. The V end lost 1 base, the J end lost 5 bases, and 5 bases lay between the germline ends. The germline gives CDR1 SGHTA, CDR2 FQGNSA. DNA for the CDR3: TGTGCCAGCAGCTTAGGACGCGAGACCCAGTACTTC. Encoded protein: CASSLGRETQYF.